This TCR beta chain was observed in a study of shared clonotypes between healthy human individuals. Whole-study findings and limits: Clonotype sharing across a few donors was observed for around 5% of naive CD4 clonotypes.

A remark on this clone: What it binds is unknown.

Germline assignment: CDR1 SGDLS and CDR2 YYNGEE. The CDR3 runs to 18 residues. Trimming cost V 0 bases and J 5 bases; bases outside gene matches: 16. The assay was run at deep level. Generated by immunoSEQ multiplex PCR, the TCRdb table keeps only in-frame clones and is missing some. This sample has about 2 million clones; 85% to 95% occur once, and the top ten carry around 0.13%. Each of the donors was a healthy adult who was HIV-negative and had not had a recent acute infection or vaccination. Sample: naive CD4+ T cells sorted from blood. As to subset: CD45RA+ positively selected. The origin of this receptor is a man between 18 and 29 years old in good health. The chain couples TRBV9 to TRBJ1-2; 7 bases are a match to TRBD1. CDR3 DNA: TGTGCCAGCAGCGTAGCTAATCCGTGGGACAGAGGTGGGTATGGCTACACCTTC. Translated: CASSVANPWDRGGYGYTF. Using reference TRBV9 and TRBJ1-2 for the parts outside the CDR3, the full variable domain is DSGVTQTPKHLITATGQRVTLRCSPRSGDLSVYWYQQSLDQGLQFLIQYYNGEERAKGNILERFSAQQFPDLHSELNLSSLELGDSALYFCASSVANPWDRGGYGYTFGSGTRLTVV.